This TCR beta chain was documented in a study of shared clonotypes between healthy human individuals. Study-level information: The study enrolled two women and a few men aged 18 to 49.

Sequencing was at deep level. Sequenced by immunoSEQ multiplex PCR; TCRdb stores in-frame clones only, minus some. The repertoire includes over a million clones, approximately 97% of them detected once, and roughly 1.2% sits in the top ten. A split of CD4+ cells into CD45RA+ naive and CD45RA-negative memory subsets was performed. This CDR3 has 14 residues. Between the trimmed V and J ends, which lost 4 bases and 2 bases, there was a span of 9 bases. CDR1 SNHLY and CDR2 FYNNEI come from the germline V gene. The rearrangement links TRBV2 to TRBJ1-5; D is perhaps TRBD1 (6 bases). Sequenced: naive CD4+ T cells sorted from blood. Subset of the sample: CD45RA+ positively selected. This clonotype originated in a young man in good health. CDR3 DNA: TGTGCCAGCAGTGGGAGACAGGGCAATCAGCCCCAGCATTTT. Its protein product is CASSGRQGNQPQHF.